These T cell receptor beta chains were read from a single sample in a study of blood T cell repertoires in COVID-19. Sequencing used immunoSEQ multiplex PCR; TCRdb keeps in-frame clones, though not all of them. There are 25,000 to 35,000 clones in the sample; approximately 85% occur only once, and roughly 7% lies in the top ten. Sequenced material: peripheral blood. The source is a human donor in a cohort sampled during active COVID-19. Both conserved end residues are part of each CDR3. A D gene is named only where the DNA matches it firmly. Expanded clones are given a class, and other clones once, few, many or no size at all.

CDR3aa,CDR3nt,j_gene,abundance,d_gene,v_gene
CAISGAERDAYNEQFF,TGTGCCATCAGTGGGGCAGAGCGGGACGCCTACAATGAGCAGTTCTTC,TRBJ2-1,NA,TRBD2,TRBV10-3
CASKTGATEAFF,TGTGCCAGCAAGACAGGGGCCACTGAAGCTTTCTTT,TRBJ1-1,NA,TRBD1,TRBV7-2
CASSEGRNPRPQHF,TGTGCCAGCAGTGAAGGCAGGAACCCCCGGCCCCAGCATTTT,TRBJ1-5,NA,NA,TRBV6-1
CASSQDVGRRWANVLTF,TGTGCCAGCAGCCAAGATGTCGGCCGGAGGTGGGCCAACGTCCTGACTTTC,TRBJ2-6,NA,NA,TRBV3-1/TRBV3-2
CASSQGLAGAFTDTQYF,TGTGCCAGCAGCCAAGGACTAGCGGGGGCCTTCACAGATACGCAGTATTTT,TRBJ2-3,NA,TRBD2,TRBV3-1/TRBV3-2
CASSPVRNYGYTF,TGTGCCAGCAGCCCGGTCCGTAACTATGGCTACACCTTC,TRBJ1-2,NA,NA,TRBV28
CASSETGQGVSTGELFF,TGTGCCAGCAGCGAAACAGGACAGGGGGTTTCAACCGGGGAGCTGTTTTTT,TRBJ2-2,NA,TRBD1,TRBV9
CASSLEGGSNQPQHF,TGTGCCAGCAGCTTGGAAGGGGGCAGCAATCAGCCCCAGCATTTT,TRBJ1-5,once,TRBD1,TRBV5-6
CASSPRDEQYF,TGTGCCAGCAGTCCCCGGGACGAGCAGTACTTC,TRBJ2-7,NA,NA,TRBV27
CASSYDARGPDSGANVLTF,TGTGCCAGCAGTTACGACGCCAGGGGCCCAGACTCTGGGGCCAACGTCCTGACTTTC,TRBJ2-6,NA,NA,TRBV6-2/TRBV6-3
CASSLVGRPREKLFF,TGTGCCAGCAGCTTGGTTGGCAGGCCGCGTGAAAAACTGTTTTTT,TRBJ1-4,NA,NA,TRBV5-6
CASSLDGVEQYF,TGTGCCAGCAGCTTAGACGGGGTCGAGCAGTACTTC,TRBJ2-7,NA,NA,TRBV7-9
CASSIRQGQNNEQFF,TGTGCCAGTAGTATCCGACAGGGGCAGAACAATGAGCAGTTCTTC,TRBJ2-1,NA,TRBD1,TRBV19
CPRSLGGGLNQPQHF,TGCCCCCGCAGCTTGGGGGGGGGCCTCAATCAGCCCCAGCATTTT,TRBJ1-5,NA,NA,TRBV5-1
CASSRTPTGGLNQPQHF,TGTGCCAGCAGCCGAACTCCGACAGGGGGCCTGAATCAGCCCCAGCATTTT,TRBJ1-5,NA,TRBD1,TRBV6-6
CASGLDAGETSTNEKLFF,TGTGCTAGTGGTTTGGACGCAGGGGAAACGTCGACTAATGAAAAACTGTTTTTT,TRBJ1-4,NA,NA,TRBV12-5